A single TCR beta chain is shown here with its context. Antigen: not known. This entry comes from a study of cytomegalovirus exposure and HLA in healthy donors. Notes on the study in general: Accurate prediction of most subjects' HLA-A and HLA-B alleles from TCR beta sequences was reported. Sequencing depth across donors, presence/absence analyses assumed, was roughly uniform.

This CDR3 is built from 14 residues. The V gene end was trimmed by 3 bases and the J gene end by 4 bases; junction bases not matched to a gene: 3. CDR1 KGHSH and CDR2 LQKENI come from the germline V gene. Vbeta (60) and Jbeta (13) primers were used in the PCR. The repertoire was sequenced with immunoSEQ multiplex PCR; TCRdb's copy has only in-frame clones and lacks some. The data show about 89,000 clones, about 75% seen once. The origin of this receptor is a young man in good health and CMV-seropositive. The specimen sequenced was PBMCs. This chain connects TRBV18 to TRBJ2-1, with TRBD2 identical over 7 bases. The CDR3 DNA reads as TGTGCCAGCTCACCGACCGGGGGGTACAATGAGCAGTTCTTC. Its translation: CASSPTGGYNEQFF.